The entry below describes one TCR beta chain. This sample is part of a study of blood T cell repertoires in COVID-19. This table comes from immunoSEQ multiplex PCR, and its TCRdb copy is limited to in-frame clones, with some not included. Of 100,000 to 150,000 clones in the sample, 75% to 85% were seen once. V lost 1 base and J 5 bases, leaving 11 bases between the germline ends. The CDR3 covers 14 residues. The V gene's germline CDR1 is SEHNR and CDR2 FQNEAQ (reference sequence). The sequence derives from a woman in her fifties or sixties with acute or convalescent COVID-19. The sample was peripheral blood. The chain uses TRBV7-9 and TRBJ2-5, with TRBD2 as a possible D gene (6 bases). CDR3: CASSLGGGGETQYF. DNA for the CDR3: TGTGCCAGCAGCTTAGGGGGTGGAGGGGAGACCCAGTACTTC.